The TCR beta chain described here comes from a study of T cell repertoires in cytomegalovirus infection. On the study more broadly: Public TCR beta signatures indicated both CMV infection and matching HLA type. General study points: Summed frequency of shared TCR beta families picked out CMV carriers who also had the relevant HLA.

CDR3 length: 18 amino acids. Looked up from germline, CDR1 is ENHRY and CDR2 is SYGVKD. V lost 4 bases to trimming and J lost 5 bases; unmatched junction nucleotides: 17. Via MiXCR, TCRdb re-called the reads, giving one row per CDR3 protein. The sample gives hundreds of thousands of distinct CDR3 sequences, 20% to 25% of which show up once; 7.5% to 9% is in the top ten. As to this clonotype: Its matching antigen is unknown.

The chain carries TRBV10-3 and TRBJ2-3; TRBD1 matches 8 bases. This receptor was identified in a human donor in good health (CMV status not recorded). Some clones in this sample may be carry-over from other donors' samples. The specimen was CD8+ T cells from PBMCs. CDR3 loop: CAISGTRPGQGEQDTQYF. The CDR3 DNA follows: TGTGCCATCAGTGGGACACGACCTGGACAGGGCGAGCAAGATACGCAGTATTTT.